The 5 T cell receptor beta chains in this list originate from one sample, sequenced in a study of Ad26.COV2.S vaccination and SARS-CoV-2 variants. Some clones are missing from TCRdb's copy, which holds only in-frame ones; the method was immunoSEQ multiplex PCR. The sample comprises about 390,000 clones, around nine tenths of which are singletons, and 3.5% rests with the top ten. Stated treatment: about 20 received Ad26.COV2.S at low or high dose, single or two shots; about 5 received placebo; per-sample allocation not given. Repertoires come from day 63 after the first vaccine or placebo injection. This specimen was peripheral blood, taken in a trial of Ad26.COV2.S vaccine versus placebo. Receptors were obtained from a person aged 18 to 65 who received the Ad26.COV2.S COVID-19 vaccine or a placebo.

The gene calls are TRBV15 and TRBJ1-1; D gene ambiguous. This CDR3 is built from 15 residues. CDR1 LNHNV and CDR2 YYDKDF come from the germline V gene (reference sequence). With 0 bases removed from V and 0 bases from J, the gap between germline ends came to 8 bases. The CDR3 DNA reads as TGTGCCACCAGCAGAGATCCGGACGTGAACACTGAAGCTTTCTTT. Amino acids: CATSRDPDVNTEAFF.

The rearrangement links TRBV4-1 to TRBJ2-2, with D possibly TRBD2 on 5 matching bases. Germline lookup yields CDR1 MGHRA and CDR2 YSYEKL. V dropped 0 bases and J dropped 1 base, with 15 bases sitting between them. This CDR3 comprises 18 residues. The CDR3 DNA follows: TGCGCCAGCAGCCAAGATCTTGGCCGGGAAGGGAACACCGGGGAGCTGTTTTTT. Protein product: CASSQDLGREGNTGELFF.

This chain's CDR3 is CASSLPSGGPDTQYF. CDR3 coding DNA: TGTGCCAGCAGTCTACCTAGCGGGGGCCCAGATACGCAGTATTTT. V and J are TRBV11-2 and TRBJ2-3, with 10 bases aligning to TRBD2. CDR1 is SGHAT, CDR2 FQNNGV, per germline. Trimming cost V 6 bases and J 4 bases; bases outside gene matches: 7. The CDR3 extends over 15 amino acids.

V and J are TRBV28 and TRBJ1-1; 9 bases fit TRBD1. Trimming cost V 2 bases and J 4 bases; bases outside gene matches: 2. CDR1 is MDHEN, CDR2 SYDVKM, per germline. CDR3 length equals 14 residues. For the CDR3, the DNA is TGTGCCAGCAGTTTAGGACAGGGGACCACTGAAGCTTTCTTT. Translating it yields CASSLGQGTTEAFF.

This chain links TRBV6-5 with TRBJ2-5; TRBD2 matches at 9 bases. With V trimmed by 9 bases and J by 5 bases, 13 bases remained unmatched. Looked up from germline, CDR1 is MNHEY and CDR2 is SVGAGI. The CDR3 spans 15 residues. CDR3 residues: CASRGAGGLRETQYF. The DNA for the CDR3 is TGTGCCAGTCGGGGAGCGGGGGGCCTCCGGGAGACCCAGTACTTC.